Below are 23 T cell receptor beta chains sequenced from a single sample in a study of blood T cell repertoires in COVID-19. The method was immunoSEQ multiplex PCR; TCRdb's version includes in-frame clones alone and lacks a portion of them. This sample has tens of thousands of clones, with 85% to 90% found just once. Input material: peripheral blood. The source of these receptors is a human donor with active COVID-19. The donor label of this sample is uncertain.

The rearrangement uses TRBV5-4 and TRBJ2-1; 9 bases map to TRBD2. Germline V gene data show CDR1 as SGHNT and CDR2 as YYREEE (reference sequence). With V trimmed by 6 bases and J by 9 bases, 10 bases remained unmatched. This CDR3 contains 14 residues. CDR3 protein: CASTSVRGGFEQFF. CDR3 DNA: TGTGCCAGCACATCCGTGCGGGGGGGGTTTGAGCAGTTCTTC.

This clone has just a few counts. The chain couples TRBV6-5 to TRBJ1-6, with D unresolved. The germline V and J ends were trimmed by 7 bases and 5 bases, with 15 bases remaining between them. Per germline, CDR1 MNHEY and CDR2 SVGAGI. The CDR3 loop spans 15 amino acids. This chain's CDR3 is CASKRGMDHNSPLHF. The DNA for the CDR3 is TGTGCCAGCAAAAGAGGGATGGACCATAATTCACCCCTCCACTTT.

The chain couples TRBV29-1 to TRBJ1-1; 7 nucleotides align to TRBD1. Germline values: CDR1 SQVTM, CDR2 ANQGSEA. The V segment lost 1 base and the J segment 2 bases; nucleotides outside the gene matches: 10. The CDR3 spans 16 residues. CDR3 sequence reads: CSVEGTRDRPNTEAFF. The CDR3 region has the DNA TGCAGCGTTGAAGGGACCCGGGACAGACCTAACACTGAAGCTTTCTTT. The full variable domain, in which reference TRBV29-1 and TRBJ1-1 provide the parts outside the CDR3, is SAVISQKPSRDICQRGTSLTIQCQVDSQVTMMFWYRQQPGQSLTLIATANQGSEATYESGFVIDKFPISRPNLTFSTLTVSNMSPEDSSIYLCSVEGTRDRPNTEAFFGQGTRLTVV.

The rearrangement uses TRBV2 and TRBJ2-2, with 7 bases that match TRBD1. This CDR3 region has 19 residues. Trimming took 3 bases from V and 0 from J; bases not matched to a gene: 13. Germline V gives CDR1 SNHLY, CDR2 FYNNEI. This CDR3 is CASSDPFTGDDTNTGELFF. The CDR3 bases are TGTGCCAGCAGTGACCCCTTTACAGGGGACGACACGAACACCGGGGAGCTGTTTTTT. Based on the CDR3 plus reference TRBV2 and TRBJ2-2, the full variable domain is EPEVTQTPSHQVTQMGQEVILRCVPISNHLYFYWYRQILGQKVEFLVSFYNNEISEKSEIFDDQFSVERPDGSNFTLKIRSTKLEDSAMYFCASSDPFTGDDTNTGELFFGEGSRLTVL.

The chain employs TRBV6-4 and TRBJ2-3; 11 bases are a match to TRBD1. The V gene's germline CDR1 is MRHNA and CDR2 SNTAGT. The CDR3 has 14 residues. After removal of 3 bases from V and 4 bases from J, the junction contained 0 bases not matched to a gene. Written as DNA, the CDR3 is TGTGCCAGCAGTGAGGGACAGGGGGCAGATACGCAGTATTTT. Its protein product is CASSEGQGADTQYF.

In this sample, this clone turned up a few times. The rearrangement joins TRBV9 to TRBJ2-5, with 8 positions matching TRBD2. This CDR3 spans 15 amino acids. J gave up 5 bases and V 2 bases, and 8 bases lay outside the gene matches. Germline CDR1 reads SGDLS; CDR2 reads YYNGEE. For the CDR3, the DNA is TGTGCCAGCAGCGTTGACAGCGGGAGAGGGGAGACCCAGTACTTC. Translating gives CASSVDSGRGETQYF.

The CDR3 protein is CASSPTRVGSYEQYF. The CDR3 DNA reads as TGTGCCAGTAGTCCCACTAGAGTGGGGTCCTACGAGCAGTACTTC. The chain links TRBV19 to TRBJ2-7; possible D gene TRBD2, 5 bases. V was cut by 5 bases and J by 1 base, with 15 bases left in between. Per the germline V gene, CDR1 is LNHDA and CDR2 is SQIVND (reference sequence). This CDR3 is 15 amino acids long.

The chain links TRBV12-3 or TRBV12-4 to TRBJ1-1; D is possibly TRBD1 (6 bases). Between the trimmed V and J ends, which lost 5 bases and 10 bases, there was a span of 11 bases. This CDR3 has 11 residues. CDR3 sequence (DNA): TGTGCCAGCAGTAACAGGGCCGGAGCTTTCTTT. Residues: CASSNRAGAFF.

This clone was seen once. V gene TRBV11-2 combines with J gene TRBJ2-3; 7 positions match TRBD2. Germline loops: CDR1 SGHAT, CDR2 FQNNGV. V lost 4 bases and J lost 11; bases outside the gene matches: 9. This CDR3 comprises 13 residues. The CDR3 bases are TGTGCCAGCAGCTCCCCGGGGGGTATGGAGCAGTATTTT. Translating it yields CASSSPGGMEQYF.

The chain couples TRBV12-3 or TRBV12-4 to TRBJ1-2, with D perhaps TRBD1 (6 bases). Trimming took off 6 bases at V and 7 bases at J, with 12 bases between the two ends. The CDR3 contains 12 residues. CDR3 residues: CASSPGVSGYTF. The CDR3 DNA sequence: TGTGCCAGCAGCCCAGGGGTTAGTGGCTACACCTTC.

The V call is TRBV15, the J call TRBJ2-2, with TRBD1 identical over 7 bases. The CDR3 is 16 amino acids. The J segment lost 4 bases and the V segment lost 5 bases, leaving 10 bases of the junction unmatched. CDR1 is LNHNV, CDR2 YYDKDF, per germline (reference sequence). CDR3: CATSPRGIWVTGELFF. In DNA form, the CDR3 reads TGTGCCACCAGCCCCAGGGGGATCTGGGTCACCGGGGAGCTGTTTTTT.

Written as DNA, the CDR3 is TGTGCCATCAGTGAGTCGACGTTTAGGGCTAGAGAGGGTAATGAGCAGTTCTTC. Translating it yields CAISESTFRAREGNEQFF. The chain is built from TRBV10-3 and TRBJ2-1; D is possibly TRBD2 (5 bases). V was shortened by 0 bases and J by 7 bases, with 22 bases between the two germline ends. This CDR3 spans 18 amino acids. Germline values: CDR1 ENHRY, CDR2 SYGVKD.

The V call is TRBV6-6, the J call TRBJ1-6; D uncertain. Germline V gene lookup returns CDR1 MNHNY and CDR2 SVGAGI (reference sequence). The CDR3 runs 13 residues. Trimming left V 7 bases short and J 7 bases short, with 11 bases between. Here the CDR3 DNA reads TGTGCCAGCATCGAGGAGTGGAATTCACCCCTCCACTTT. This gives the protein CASIEEWNSPLHF.

This chain uses TRBV5-4 with TRBJ2-7; possibly TRBD1 for D (6 bases). The CDR3 is made up of 14 amino acids. V gave up 3 bases and J gave up 4 bases, with 14 bases separating them. CDR1 and CDR2 (germline): SGHNT, YYREEE (reference sequence). The CDR3 DNA reads as TGTGCCAGCAGCTCTTCGGACAGCTGGTACGAGCAGTACTTC. This codes for CASSSSDSWYEQYF.

The V and J genes are TRBV3-1 (or the pseudogene TRBV3-2) and TRBJ1-1; the match to TRBD1 covers 7 bases. Germline loops: CDR1 LGHDT, CDR2 YNNKEL (reference sequence). This CDR3 is built from 15 residues. V dropped 3 bases and J dropped 2; count of bases not matched to a gene: 6. The CDR3 sequence: CASSHGQAINTEAFF. The DNA of the CDR3 is TGTGCCAGCAGCCACGGACAGGCGATTAACACTGAAGCTTTCTTT.

V gene TRBV18 combines with J gene TRBJ2-7, with 9 bases lining up with TRBD1. Germline CDR1 reads KGHSH; CDR2 reads LQKENI. This CDR3 is 13 amino acids long. V was clipped by 6 bases and J by 6 bases; unmatched bases: 6. This CDR3 reads CASSGQGTLEQYF. The CDR3 bases are TGTGCCAGCTCGGGACAGGGTACCCTCGAGCAGTACTTC.

The V gene is TRBV11-2, the J gene TRBJ2-3; tentatively, D is TRBD1 (6 bases). The CDR3 spans 15 residues. Germline lookup yields CDR1 SGHAT and CDR2 FQNNGV. V was clipped by 6 bases and J by 3 bases, with 16 bases between them. The CDR3 here is CASSPGTKNTDTQYF. The CDR3 nucleotides read TGTGCCAGCAGTCCCGGGACAAAGAATACAGATACGCAGTATTTT.

V gene TRBV7-8 combines with J gene TRBJ1-2; maybe TRBD1 (6 bases). The germline V gene encodes CDR1 SGHVS and CDR2 FQNEAQ. CDR3 length: 15 amino acids. V lost 1 base and J 4 bases, leaving 13 bases between the germline ends. The CDR3 spells CASSLGGRGGYGYTF. The CDR3 DNA is TGTGCCAGCAGCTTAGGGGGCAGGGGCGGCTATGGCTACACCTTC.

The gene calls are TRBV3-1 (or the pseudogene TRBV3-2) and TRBJ2-2; no firm D call. Trimming pared 0 bases from V and 1 base from J, leaving 6 bases between. The CDR3 covers 15 residues. The germline V gene has CDR1 LGHDT and CDR2 YNNKEL (reference sequence). The CDR3 DNA reads as TGTGCCAGCAGCCAAGATAAGAGGAACACCGGGGAGCTGTTTTTT. The encoded protein is CASSQDKRNTGELFF.

The chain joins TRBV30 to TRBJ2-7; 13 nucleotides match TRBD2. With V trimmed by 4 bases and J by 0 bases, 3 bases remained unmatched. This CDR3 is 15 amino acids long. The germline CDR1 and CDR2 sequences are GTSNPN and SVGIG (reference sequence). In nucleotides, the CDR3 is TGTGCCTGGACGACTAGCGGGGGGAGCTCCTACGAGCAGTACTTC. Translated: CAWTTSGGSSYEQYF.

The rearrangement uses TRBV25-1 and TRBJ1-4, with D perhaps TRBD1 (5 bases). V lost 4 bases and J lost 8, with 11 bases in between. CDR1 is MGHDK and CDR2 is SYGVNS in the germline V gene. The CDR3 length is 13 residues. CDR3 loop: CASSAGSGEKLFF. The CDR3 bases are TGTGCCAGCAGTGCCGGTTCAGGGGAAAAACTGTTTTTT.

The chain carries TRBV27 and TRBJ1-2, with TRBD1 matching 7 bases. CDR3 size: 15 residues. The V gene end was trimmed by 4 bases and the J gene end by 5 bases; junction bases not matched to a gene: 10. CDR1 MNHEY and CDR2 SMNVEV come from the germline V gene (reference sequence). In nucleotides, the CDR3 is TGTGCCAGCAGTTCCCCGATCCAGGGGGTATATGGCTACACCTTC. Residues: CASSSPIQGVYGYTF.

The genes are TRBV5-1 and TRBJ2-2, with 8 bases matching TRBD1. The CDR3 sequence is 17 residues long. V dropped 0 bases and J dropped 7; count of bases not matched to a gene: 11. In germline, CDR1 is SGHRS, CDR2 YFSETQ. The CDR3 bases are TGCGCCAGCAGCTTGGGAGGTTCGGCAGGGGGCCACGGGGAGCTGTTTTTT. Its translation: CASSLGGSAGGHGELFF.